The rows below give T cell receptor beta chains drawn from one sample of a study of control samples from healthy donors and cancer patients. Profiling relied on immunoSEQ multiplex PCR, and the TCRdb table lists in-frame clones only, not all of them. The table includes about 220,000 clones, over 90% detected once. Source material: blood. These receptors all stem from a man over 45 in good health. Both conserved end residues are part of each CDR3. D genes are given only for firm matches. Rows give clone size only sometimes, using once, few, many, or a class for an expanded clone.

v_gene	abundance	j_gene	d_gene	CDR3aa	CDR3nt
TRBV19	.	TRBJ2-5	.	CASSRGRESNQYF	TGTGCCAGTAGTCGGGGCCGCGAAAGCAACCAGTACTTC
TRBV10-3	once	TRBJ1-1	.	CAIMGGNPGEAFF	TGTGCCATCATGGGGGGGAATCCTGGAGAAGCTTTCTTT
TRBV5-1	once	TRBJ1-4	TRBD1	CASQGQGSANEKLFF	TGCGCCAGCCAGGGACAGGGTTCGGCTAATGAAAAACTGTTTTTT
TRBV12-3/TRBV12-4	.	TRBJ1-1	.	CASSLQPPEAFF	TGTGCCAGCAGTTTGCAACCCCCTGAAGCTTTCTTT
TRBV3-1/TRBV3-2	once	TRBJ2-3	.	CASSQEARLTGTVQYF	TGTGCCAGCAGCCAAGAAGCCCGCCTTACCGGGACTGTGCAGTATTTT
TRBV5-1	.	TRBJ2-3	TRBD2	CASSLGEGSDTQYF	TGCGCCAGCAGCTTGGGGGAGGGGTCAGATACGCAGTATTTT
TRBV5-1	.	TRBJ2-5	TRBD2	CASSLGTSGQETQYF	TGCGCCAGCAGCCTCGGGACTAGCGGGCAAGAGACCCAGTACTTC
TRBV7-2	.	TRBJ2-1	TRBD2	CASSFERGREQFF	TGTGCCAGCAGCTTTGAGCGGGGTCGGGAGCAGTTCTTC
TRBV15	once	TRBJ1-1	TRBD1	CATSSRQGPTEAFF	TGTGCCACCAGCAGTCGACAGGGCCCCACTGAAGCTTTCTTT
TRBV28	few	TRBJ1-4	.	CASSPQFGKLFF	TGTGCCAGCAGCCCGCAGTTTGGAAAACTGTTTTTT
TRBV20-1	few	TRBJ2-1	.	CSATSRGEQFF	TGCAGTGCTACATCCCGGGGGGAGCAGTTCTTC
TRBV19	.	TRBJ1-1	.	CASSNRANTEAFF	TGTGCCAGTAGTAACAGGGCGAACACTGAAGCTTTCTTT
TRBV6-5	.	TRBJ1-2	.	CASSYLGRSYGYTF	TGTGCCAGCAGTTACTTGGGGAGGAGCTATGGCTACACCTTC
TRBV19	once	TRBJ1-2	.	CASTGPDYGYTF	TGTGCCAGTACGGGGCCTGACTATGGCTACACCTTC